This T cell receptor (beta chain) appears in the sequencing data of a study of T cell responses to AZD1222 COVID-19 vaccine (dated by TCRdb to the early 2020s). Regarding the research as a whole: TCR sequencing covered over 230 trial participants: 200 to 220 given two doses of AZD1222 and some 25 given two doses of MenACWY control vaccine. Trial participants were enrolled by age into 18-55, 56-69 and 70-plus year subgroups, with approximately 160, 26 and 62 TCR-sequenced participants respectively. The study at large found these results: The whole spike protein was spanned by vaccine-associated CD4 TCRs, and dominant responses were seen in regions 160-218 and 743-854. Conclusions about previously exposed vaccinees were limited because only a handful of AZD1222 recipients were SARS-CoV-2 seropositive at baseline. Epitopes outside the regions mutated in the B.1.351 and B.1.1.7 variants were reportedly recognized by nearly half of the unique spike-specific TCRs. Because no samples from the day 14 peak response were available, repertoires could be characterized only after the peak T cell response. Most participants were white British and females outnumbered males, and the authors suggested that clonal diversity may have been underestimated. Spike-specific TCR breadth and depth rose significantly after two AZD1222 doses compared with day 0 and with MenACWY recipients. In the small 56-69-year group, the increase in depth fell short of significance, most likely because of low power.

Taken with the paper, the label for time point translates to: baseline before first vaccination. This specimen's treatment or condition label, interpreted: meningococcal conjugate vaccine given as trial control. Vaccinee samples came from UK trials COV001 and COV002, including a single-blind randomized controlled phase 2/3 trial of AZD1222 (ChAdOx1 nCoV-19) in healthy adults. Trial participant PBMC samples were collected at day 0 and day 28 after the second dose for TCRbeta chain sequencing. CDR1 and CDR2 (SGHTA, FQGTGA) derive from the germline V gene. V gives up 2 bases and J gives up 0 bases, and the segment between their germline ends measures 16 bases. From its cysteine to its phenylalanine, the CDR3 spans 17 amino acids. Only CDR3 DNA remains: 51 bases, in frame from the first base. The CDR3 regions of human TCRbeta chains were subjected to immunosequencing. The authors' analysis ran thus. TCRs in the repertoires were matched against a reference library of SARS-CoV-2-specific TCRs that had been generated with the MIRA antigen-specificity platform. Breadth was defined as the fraction of unique TCRs that were SARS-CoV-2-associated, and depth was defined as the fraction of total T cells that were SARS-CoV-2-associated. Each spike-specific TCR was assigned to its reactive spike region and to a CD4 or CD8 class using the MIRA data. Log10-transformed breadth and depth values were compared by one-way ANOVA with Sidak's multiple comparisons tests. TCRdb took this table from immuneACCESS and kept in-frame rearrangements with V and J called. Such tables lack part of the clones; where checked against another copy, unresolved V genes explain under half of the gap, and the rest is unexplained. V, J and clone size reflect that table, while D and trimming were determined from the DNA. Present in this sample are under 150,000 clones, approximately 78% of which were seen just once. The top ten clones comprise about 4% of the sample.

Comments on this clone: Its antigen has not been determined. No qualities accompany the bases; no much larger clone lies one base away.

The sample consisted of peripheral blood, taken on day 0 of MenACWY control vaccination. This clonotype originated in an adult in good health. The chain is assembled from TRBV7-3 and TRBJ1-1, with the identity of the D gene unclear. The nucleotide sequence is TGTGCCAGCAGCTTAGGTGGTCTGGGTAGCTTGAACACTGAAGCTTTCTTT. This gives the protein CASSLGGLGSLNTEAFF. Extended through the reference TRBV7-3 and TRBJ1-1 proteins, this CDR3 yields the full variable domain: GAGVSQTPSNKVTEKGKYVELRCDPISGHTALYWYRQSLGQGPEFLIYFQGTGAADDSGLPNDRFFAVRPEGSVSTLKIQRTERGDSAVYLCASSLGGLGSLNTEAFFGQGTRLTVV.